This T cell receptor beta chain stems from a study of OX40 agonist ivuxolimab in advanced cancers. Study context: The study gave patients intravenous ivuxolimab at 0.01 to 10 mg/kg every 2 weeks. Patients receiving dose escalation had hepatocellular carcinoma, melanoma, renal cell or head and neck cancer. Partial responses were achieved by three patients, one with hepatocellular carcinoma and two with cutaneous melanoma.

Sequencing used immunoSEQ multiplex PCR; TCRdb keeps in-frame clones, though not all of them. The table includes about 22,000 clones, 84% detected once. As concerns this clone: No antigen is known for it.

V lost 5 bases to trimming and J lost 4 bases; unmatched junction nucleotides: 6. The germline V gene has CDR1 LNHDA and CDR2 SQIVND (reference sequence). The CDR3 is 15 residues long. Regarding the study as a whole: The CD4+ and CD8+ T cells in the blood had expanded clonally by week 6 at 0.1 to 3.0 mg/kg.

The clonotype was recovered from an adult with an advanced solid tumor such as melanoma, head and neck, liver or kidney cancer. Sequenced here: CD4+ or CD8+ T cells sorted from blood, sampled in a trial of the OX40 agonist ivuxolimab. The chain carries TRBV19 and TRBJ1-3, with TRBD1 matching 9 bases. Here the CDR3 DNA reads TGTGCCAGTAGTTCCGGGACAGGGAAAGGAAACACCATATATTTT. Its protein is CASSSGTGKGNTIYF.